This TCR beta chain is from a study of breast tumors, draining lymph nodes, adjacent tissues. The CDR3 runs to 13 residues. V lost 4 bases to trimming and J lost 4 bases, with 13 bases between them. Germline V gene sequence: CDR1 GTSNPN, CDR2 SVGIG (reference sequence). TCRdb reprocessed the multiplex PCR reads via MiXCR and lists one record per CDR3 protein. In the table there are around 150,000 distinct CDR3 sequences, approximately 20% of which are singletons. Axillary draining lymph nodes of breast cancer patients supplied the node samples. The study, taken as a whole, reports: That most tumor T cells come from lymph nodes remained unproven. Compared with basal-like, luminal-like tumors shared significantly more repertoire with nontumor tissue.

This clonotype has a handful of counts. Its antigen is undetermined. The J gene is TRBJ1-2, the V gene TRBV30; D might be TRBD1 (5 bases). This TCR derives from a female donor with breast cancer. Some clones in this sample may be carry-over from other donors' samples. Sequenced input: axillary lymph node tissue. For the CDR3, the DNA is TGTGCCTGGAACCCAGGGACCAGCTATGGCTACACCTTC. Protein: CAWNPGTSYGYTF.